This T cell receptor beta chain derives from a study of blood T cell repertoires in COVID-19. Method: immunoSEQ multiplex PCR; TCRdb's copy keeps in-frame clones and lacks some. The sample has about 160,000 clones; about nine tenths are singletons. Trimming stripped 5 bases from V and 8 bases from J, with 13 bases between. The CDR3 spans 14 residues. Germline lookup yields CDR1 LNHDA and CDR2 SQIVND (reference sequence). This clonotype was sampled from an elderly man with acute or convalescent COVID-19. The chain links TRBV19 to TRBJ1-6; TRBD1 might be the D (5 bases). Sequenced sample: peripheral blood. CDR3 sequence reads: CASSVTGEDSPLHF. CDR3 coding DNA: TGTGCCAGTAGTGTAACGGGGGAGGATTCACCCCTCCACTTT.